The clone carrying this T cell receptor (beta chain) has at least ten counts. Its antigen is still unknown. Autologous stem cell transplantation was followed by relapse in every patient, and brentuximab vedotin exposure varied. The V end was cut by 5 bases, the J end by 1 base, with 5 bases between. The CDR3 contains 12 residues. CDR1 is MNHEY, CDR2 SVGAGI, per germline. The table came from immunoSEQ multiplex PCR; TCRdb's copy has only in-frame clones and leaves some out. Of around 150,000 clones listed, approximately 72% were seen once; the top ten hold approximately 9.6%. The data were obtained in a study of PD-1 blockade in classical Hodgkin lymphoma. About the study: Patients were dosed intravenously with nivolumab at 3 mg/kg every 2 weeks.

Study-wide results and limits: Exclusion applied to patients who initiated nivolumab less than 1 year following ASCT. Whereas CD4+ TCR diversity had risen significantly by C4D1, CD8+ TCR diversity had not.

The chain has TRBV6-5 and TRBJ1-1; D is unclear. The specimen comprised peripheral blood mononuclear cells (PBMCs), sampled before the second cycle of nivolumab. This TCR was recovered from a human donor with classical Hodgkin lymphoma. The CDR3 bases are TGTGCCAGCAGTAGGGCGAACACTGAAGCTTTCTTT. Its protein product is CASSRANTEAFF.